The 16 T cell receptor beta chains in this list originate from one sample, sequenced in a study of cytotoxic CD8 clonotypes in ibrutinib-treated CLL. The data were produced by immunoSEQ multiplex PCR, yet TCRdb's version contains in-frame clones alone and is incomplete. The sample records 250,000 to 350,000 clones, less than 85% being singletons. The starting material was PBMCs, obtained at disease progression, from a patient treated with ibrutinib. These TCRs come from a human donor with chronic lymphocytic leukemia.

The rearrangement joins TRBV11-2 to TRBJ2-3; D unclear. This CDR3 region has 14 residues. V was pared by 0 bases and J by 5 bases, with 9 bases between. Germline CDR1 reads SGHAT; CDR2 reads FQNNGV. The DNA of the CDR3 is TGTGCCAGCAGCTTAGATTGGGCTAGAGATACGCAGTATTTT. It translates to CASSLDWARDTQYF.

The V call is TRBV7-2, the J call TRBJ1-2; tentative D call: TRBD1 (6 bases). Per germline, CDR1 SGHTA and CDR2 FQGNSA. V lost 5 bases and J 4 bases, leaving 11 bases between the germline ends. The CDR3 consists of 13 residues. The CDR3 reads CASSVQGGYGYTF. CDR3 DNA sequence: TGTGCCAGCAGCGTACAGGGAGGCTATGGCTACACCTTC.

The J gene is TRBJ2-5, the V gene TRBV5-1; 7 nucleotides align to TRBD2. Germline CDR1 SGHRS, CDR2 YFSETQ. The CDR3 has 14 amino acids. Trimming cost V 5 bases and J 6 bases; bases outside gene matches: 10. The DNA for the CDR3 is TGCGCCAGCAGAGAGGATGGCGGGAGCCAGACCCAGTACTTC. This encodes CASREDGGSQTQYF.

The genes are TRBV7-8 and TRBJ2-3; no definite D call. Germline lookup yields CDR1 SGHVS and CDR2 FQNEAQ. The CDR3 sequence is 12 residues long. With 5 bases removed from V and 6 bases from J, the gap between germline ends came to 9 bases. The CDR3 loop reads CASSMSRDTQYF. DNA of the CDR3: TGTGCCAGCAGCATGAGCCGCGATACGCAGTATTTT. Full variable domain (outside the CDR3, taken from reference TRBV7-8 and TRBJ2-3): GAGVSQSPRYKVAKRGQDVALRCDPISGHVSLFWYQQALGQGPEFLTYFQNEAQLDKSGLPSDRFFAERPEGSVSTLKIQRTQQEDSAVYLCASSMSRDTQYFGPGTRLTVL.

In its sample, this clone was seen many times. V gene TRBV19 combines with J gene TRBJ2-7; no clear D. The CDR3 extends over 14 amino acids. The germline CDR1 and CDR2 sequences are LNHDA and SQIVND (reference sequence). Between the trimmed V and J ends, which lost 3 bases and 4 bases, there was a span of 13 bases. The CDR3 DNA follows: TGTGCCAGTAGTATTGCAAGGGCCTCTTACGAGCAGTACTTC. It is translated as CASSIARASYEQYF.

The V gene is TRBV4-1, the J gene TRBJ1-4, with no clear D. Germline loops: CDR1 MGHRA, CDR2 YSYEKL. This CDR3 contains 17 residues. The germline V and J ends were trimmed by 3 bases and 3 bases, with 17 bases remaining between them. The CDR3 region has the DNA TGCGCCAGCAGCCAGTCGGGAAGGGCAATGGCTAATGAAAAACTGTTTTTT. Its translation: CASSQSGRAMANEKLFF.

This chain joins TRBV11-2 and TRBJ2-7; D gene unclear. The CDR3 runs to 13 residues. The germline CDR1 and CDR2 sequences are SGHAT and FQNNGV. The V end lost 5 bases, the J end lost 3 bases, and 11 bases lay between the germline ends. CDR3 sequence (DNA): TGTGCCAGCAGCCCGAATGTAGGCTACGAGCAGTACTTC. Translation gives CASSPNVGYEQYF.

The chain recombines TRBV7-9 with TRBJ2-5; D is possibly TRBD2 (5 bases). V lost 4 bases, J lost 5 bases, and 23 bases lay in between. This CDR3 contains 17 residues. Germline CDR1 is SEHNR and CDR2 is FQNEAQ (reference sequence). As DNA, the CDR3 is TGTGCCAGCAGCTCCTCTGGGGAACTAGGGTCCGCGGAGACCCAGTACTTC. This translates into CASSSSGELGSAETQYF.

V and J are TRBV4-2 and TRBJ2-7, with D uncertain. Germline CDR1 LGHNA, CDR2 YNFKEQ. The V and J ends lost 3 bases and 4 bases respectively, with 13 bases between them. This CDR3 spans 14 amino acids. CDR3 DNA: TGTGCCAGCAGCCACCCCGGCACGGTTTACGAGCAGTACTTC. Its translation: CASSHPGTVYEQYF.

The rearrangement joins TRBV14 to TRBJ2-2; no reliable D call. The length of the CDR3 is 14 residues. The germline V and J ends were trimmed by 0 bases and 1 base, with 3 bases remaining between them. The V gene's germline CDR1 is SGHDN and CDR2 FVKESK. CDR3: CASSQERNTGELFF. In nucleotides, the CDR3 is TGTGCCAGCAGCCAAGAGAGGAACACCGGGGAGCTGTTTTTT.

V and J are TRBV19 and TRBJ1-1; D is unresolved. Trimming shortened V by 2 bases and J by 3 bases, and 10 bases separated the two germline ends. The CDR3 runs to 14 residues. From germline, CDR1 is LNHDA and CDR2 SQIVND (reference sequence). The CDR3 nucleotides read TGTGCCAGTAGTATAACACAGAGGGACACTGAAGCTTTCTTT. Encoded protein: CASSITQRDTEAFF.

This sequence joins TRBV7-2 and TRBJ2-7, with 7 bases fitting TRBD1. This CDR3 comprises 15 residues. V dropped 8 bases and J dropped 3; count of bases not matched to a gene: 13. Germline V gives CDR1 SGHTA, CDR2 FQGNSA. For the CDR3, the DNA is TGTGCCAGCTCCCTGACCGGGACAGACTTCTACGAGCAGTACTTC. Its translation is CASSLTGTDFYEQYF. The complete variable domain, with remaining parts taken from reference TRBV7-2 and TRBJ2-7, reads GAGVSQSPSNKVTEKGKDVELRCDPISGHTALYWYRQSLGQGLEFLIYFQGNSAPDKSGLPSDRFSAERTGGSVSTLTIQRTQQEDSAVYLCASSLTGTDFYEQYFGPGTRLTVT.

The genes are TRBV19 and TRBJ1-1; 11 positions match TRBD1. The germline V gene has CDR1 LNHDA and CDR2 SQIVND (reference sequence). J gave up 4 bases and V 5 bases, and 3 bases lay outside the gene matches. There are 14 residues in the CDR3. Written as DNA, the CDR3 is TGTGCCAGTAGTGCGGGGACAGGGGGCACTGAAGCTTTCTTT. Its protein is CASSAGTGGTEAFF.

The chain employs TRBV4-1 and TRBJ2-7; D may be TRBD1 (6 bases). Germline CDR1 and CDR2: MGHRA and YSYEKL. Trimming cost V 6 bases and J 3 bases, with 12 bases left between them. The CDR3 sequence is 13 residues long. CDR3 sequence: CASSPGTNYEQYF. The CDR3 DNA sequence: TGCGCCAGCAGTCCCGGGACAAACTACGAGCAGTACTTC.

The J gene is TRBJ2-3, the V gene TRBV19; 10 bases map to TRBD2. This CDR3 spans 15 amino acids. The germline gives CDR1 LNHDA, CDR2 SQIVND (reference sequence). V shed 6 bases, J shed 0 bases, and the junction held 3 bases outside the gene matches. The CDR3 DNA sequence: TGTGCCAGTAGCTTAGCGGGGGGCAGCACAGATACGCAGTATTTT. Translating it yields CASSLAGGSTDTQYF.

The rearrangement uses TRBV5-1 and TRBJ2-5; TRBD2 aligns across 7 bases. Germline V gene sequence: CDR1 SGHRS, CDR2 YFSETQ. V shed 2 bases, J shed 5 bases, and the junction held 3 bases outside the gene matches. This CDR3 is 13 amino acids long. The CDR3 sequence is CASSFGLGETQYF. CDR3 nucleotides: TGCGCCAGCAGCTTCGGACTAGGGGAGACCCAGTACTTC. The full variable domain, completed using reference TRBV5-1 and TRBJ2-5, is KAGVTQTPRYLIKTRGQQVTLSCSPISGHRSVSWYQQTPGQGLQFLFEYFSETQRNKGNFPGRFSGRQFSNSRSEMNVSTLELGDSALYLCASSFGLGETQYFGPGTRLLVL.